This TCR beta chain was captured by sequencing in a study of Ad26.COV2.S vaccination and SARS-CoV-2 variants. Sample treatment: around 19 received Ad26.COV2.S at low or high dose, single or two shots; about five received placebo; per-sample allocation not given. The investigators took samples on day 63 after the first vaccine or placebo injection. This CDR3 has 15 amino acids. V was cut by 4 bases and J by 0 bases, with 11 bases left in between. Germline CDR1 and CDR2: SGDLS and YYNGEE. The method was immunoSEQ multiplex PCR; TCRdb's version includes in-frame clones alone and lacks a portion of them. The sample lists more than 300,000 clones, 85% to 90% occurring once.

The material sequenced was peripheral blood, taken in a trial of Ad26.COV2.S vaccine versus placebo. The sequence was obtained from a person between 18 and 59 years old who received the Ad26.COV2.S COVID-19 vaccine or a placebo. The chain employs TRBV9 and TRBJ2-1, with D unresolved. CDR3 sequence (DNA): TGTGCCAGCAGCCCTTCCCCCAGCTCCTACAATGAGCAGTTCTTC. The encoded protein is CASSPSPSSYNEQFF.